The rows below give T cell receptor beta chains drawn from one sample of a study of cytomegalovirus exposure and HLA in healthy donors. TCRdb's table, derived via immunoSEQ multiplex PCR, lists solely in-frame clones and lacks some. The repertoire holds 150,000 to 200,000 clones, with about 75% as singletons. Sample: PBMCs. The receptors originated from a male donor in good health and CMV-seropositive. Both conserved end residues are trimmed from each CDR3.

v_call,j_call,cdr3_aa
TRBV7-8,TRBJ2-1,ASSFIGTGYNEQF
TRBV5-4,TRBJ2-5,ASSLVPREWVQETQY
TRBV7-3,TRBJ2-7,ASSLTPVSSGGPYEQY
TRBV5-4,TRBJ2-3,ASSRGLAGGTDTQY
TRBV30,TRBJ1-2,AWSNGKVDRGRYGYT
TRBV4-1,TRBJ1-2,ASQRHANYGYT
TRBV7-3,TRBJ1-1,ASSQTGATEAF
TRBV4-2,TRBJ1-1,ASSQGQIKNTEAF
TRBV5-1,TRBJ2-5,ASSSPTQEIQY
TRBV5-1,TRBJ1-1,ASSDVPNYGNTEAF
TRBV6-1,TRBJ1-5,ASSSGRGYNQPQH
TRBV7-6,TRBJ2-5,ASTRGGEETQY
TRBV19,TRBJ1-5,ASSIDPDRGRDQPQH
TRBV2,TRBJ1-4,ASSEDRQILF
TRBV5-8,TRBJ2-3,ASSGTGTTDTQY
TRBV10-2,TRBJ2-1,ASGTSPRLEQF
TRBV11-2,TRBJ2-2,ASSRTSGRTGELF
TRBV27,TRBJ1-5,ASRGGGYLFNNQPQH
TRBV7-9,TRBJ2-3,SSSFGSTDTQY